The 5 T cell receptor beta chains below come from one sample, sequenced in a study of OX40 agonist ivuxolimab in advanced cancers. Clones were read by immunoSEQ multiplex PCR, and TCRdb kept only the in-frame ones, dropping some. This table has roughly 70,000 clones, about four fifths appearing once. Sequenced material: CD4+ or CD8+ T cells sorted from blood, taken in a trial of the OX40 agonist ivuxolimab. These receptors all come from an adult with an advanced solid tumor such as melanoma, head and neck, liver or kidney cancer.

This chain uses TRBV19 with TRBJ1-3; a possible D gene is TRBD1 (6 bases). CDR3 length: 15 amino acids. V was cut by 3 bases and J by 4 bases, with 13 bases left in between. Germline CDR1 and CDR2: LNHDA and SQIVND (reference sequence). In DNA, the CDR3 is TGTGCCAGTAGTATCGGACAGAGTATGGGAAACACCATATATTTT. This translates into CASSIGQSMGNTIYF.

The chain recombines TRBV5-1 with TRBJ2-5; D uncertain. Trimming took off 0 bases at V and 6 bases at J, with 12 bases between the two ends. Germline V gene data show CDR1 as SGHRS and CDR2 as YFSETQ. The CDR3 extends over 14 amino acids. CDR3 bases: TGCGCCAGCAGCTTGGCTTCACTAATGAAGACCCAGTACTTC. It is translated as CASSLASLMKTQYF.

The rearrangement links TRBV10-3 to TRBJ1-1; 10 bases agree with TRBD1. The CDR3 runs 14 residues. The V segment lost 4 bases and the J segment 2 bases; nucleotides outside the gene matches: 1. The V gene's germline CDR1 is ENHRY and CDR2 SYGVKD. The CDR3 loop reads CAISGDRGNTEAFF. The CDR3, as DNA: TGTGCCATCAGTGGGGACAGGGGCAACACTGAAGCTTTCTTT.

The chain employs TRBV10-3 and TRBJ1-4; D not certain. The CDR3 length is 15 residues. Trimming removed 6 bases at V and 8 bases at J, with 19 bases between. CDR1 is ENHRY, CDR2 SYGVKD, per germline. CDR3 residues: CAISPTGGHGEKLFF. The CDR3 region has the DNA TGTGCCATCAGCCCTACGGGAGGGCACGGGGAAAAACTGTTTTTT.

This clone was counted a few times. The chain has TRBV5-6 and TRBJ1-5; 9 bases agree with TRBD1. There are 14 residues in the CDR3. Looked up from germline, CDR1 is SGHDT and CDR2 is YYEEEE. After removal of 4 bases from V and 6 bases from J, the junction contained 5 bases not matched to a gene. CDR3 sequence reads: CASSRDRDVQPQHF. As DNA, the CDR3 is TGTGCCAGCAGCAGGGACAGGGACGTTCAGCCCCAGCATTTT.